The clone carrying this T cell receptor (beta chain) came up once. Antigen unknown. These data originate in a study of PD-1 blockade in classical Hodgkin lymphoma. Time point denoted: cycle 4 day 1 (C4D1), after less than 7 weeks of nivolumab. Autologous stem cell transplantation was followed by relapse in every patient, and brentuximab vedotin exposure varied. Assay: immunoSEQ multiplex PCR; the TCRdb copy retains only in-frame clones and omits some. The repertoire holds some 93,000 clones, with approximately 83% as singletons. The study's findings and limits: Whoever responded completely had baseline diversity much like that seen in newly diagnosed patients. Researchers reported that CD4+ TCR diversity, though not CD8+, rose significantly by C4D1. Repertoire differences have undefined causes, possibly disease activity or prior therapy.

Germline trimming cut 3 bases from V and 4 bases from J; bases unmatched to any gene: 2. The length of the CDR3 is 14 residues. Germline values: CDR1 ENHRY, CDR2 SYGVKD. Source: peripheral blood mononuclear cells (PBMCs), taken before the fourth cycle of nivolumab. This chain links TRBV10-3 with TRBJ1-5; 8 bases are a match to TRBD1. The clonotype was recovered from a human donor with classical Hodgkin lymphoma. The CDR3, as DNA: TGTGCCATCAGTGACTGGACAGGGAATCAGCCCCAGCATTTT. Translated: CAISDWTGNQPQHF.